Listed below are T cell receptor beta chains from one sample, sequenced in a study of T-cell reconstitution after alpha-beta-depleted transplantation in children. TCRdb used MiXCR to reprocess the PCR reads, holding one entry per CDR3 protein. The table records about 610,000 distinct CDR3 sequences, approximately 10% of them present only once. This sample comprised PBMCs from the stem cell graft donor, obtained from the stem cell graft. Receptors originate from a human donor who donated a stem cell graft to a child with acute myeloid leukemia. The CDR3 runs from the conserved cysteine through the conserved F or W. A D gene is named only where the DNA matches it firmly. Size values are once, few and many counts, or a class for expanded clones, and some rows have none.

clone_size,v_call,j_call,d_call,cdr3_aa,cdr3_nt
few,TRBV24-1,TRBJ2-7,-,CATSLGGSYEQYF,TGTGCCACCAGTCTCGGGGGATCCTACGAGCAGTACTTC
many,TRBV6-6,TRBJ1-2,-,CASSYKSGYTF,TGTGCCAGCAGTTACAAATCGGGCTACACCTTC
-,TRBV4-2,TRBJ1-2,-,CARSSEQRSYGYTF,TGTGCCAGGAGCTCCGAGCAGCGCAGCTATGGCTACACCTTC
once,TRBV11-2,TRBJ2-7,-,CASRARDFLDEQYF,TGTGCCAGCCGCGCTCGGGACTTTCTCGACGAGCAGTACTTC
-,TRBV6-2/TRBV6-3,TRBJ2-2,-,CASRRLLLTGTETGELFF,TGTGCCAGCAGACGGCTGCTACTGACAGGGACTGAAACCGGGGAGCTGTTTTTT
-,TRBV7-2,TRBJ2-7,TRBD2,CASSITSGGPYEQYF,TGTGCCAGCAGCATTACTAGCGGGGGGCCCTACGAGCAGTACTTC
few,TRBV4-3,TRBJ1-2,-,CASSPRTGNYGYTF,TGCGCCAGCAGCCCACGGACGGGAAACTATGGCTACACCTTC
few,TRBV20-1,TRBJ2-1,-,CSARDSTGDGREFF,TGCAGTGCTAGAGATAGTACCGGGGACGGCCGGGAGTTCTTC
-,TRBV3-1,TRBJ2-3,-,CASSQDTHSTDTQYF,TGTGCCAGCAGCCAAGATACCCACAGCACAGATACGCAGTATTTT
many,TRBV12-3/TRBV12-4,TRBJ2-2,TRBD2,CASSLLAGVGGELFF,TGTGCCAGCAGTTTGTTAGCGGGAGTCGGGGGGGAGCTGTTTTTT
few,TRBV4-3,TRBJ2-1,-,CASSHLGTVHYNEQFF,TGCGCCAGCAGCCACCTCGGGACTGTACATTACAATGAGCAGTTCTTC
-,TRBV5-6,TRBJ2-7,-,CASSFDSAYEQYF,TGTGCCAGCAGCTTCGACTCAGCTTACGAGCAGTACTTC
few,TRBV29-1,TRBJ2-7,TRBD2,CSVPGGLDEQYF,TGCAGCGTCCCGGGGGGGTTGGACGAGCAGTACTTC
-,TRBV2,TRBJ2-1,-,CASSEQQLSYNEQFF,TGTGCCAGCAGTGAGCAACAGTTATCCTACAATGAGCAGTTCTTC
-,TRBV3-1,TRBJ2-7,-,CASSQDPRSYEQYF,TGTGCCAGCAGCCAAGATCCCCGGTCCTACGAGCAGTACTTC
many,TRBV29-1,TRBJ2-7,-,CSARPRDFTSEQYF,TGCAGCGCCCGCCCCCGGGACTTCACTAGCGAGCAGTACTTC
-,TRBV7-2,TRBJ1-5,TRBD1,CASSFLTGPLSNQPQHF,TGTGCCAGCAGCTTCTTGACAGGGCCACTGAGCAATCAGCCCCAGCATTTT
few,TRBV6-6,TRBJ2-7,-,CPRNEQYF,TGTCCCCGAAACGAGCAGTACTTC
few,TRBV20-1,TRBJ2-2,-,CSARPGTKNTGELFF,TGCAGTGCCCGTCCCGGGACAAAGAACACCGGGGAGCTGTTTTTT
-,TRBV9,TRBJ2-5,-,CASSGARGGFQETQYF,TGTGCCAGCAGCGGGGCTAGAGGCGGCTTCCAAGAGACCCAGTACTTC
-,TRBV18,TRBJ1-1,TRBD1,CASSPIEGARTEAFF,TGTGCCAGCTCACCAATTGAGGGGGCTAGGACTGAAGCTTTCTTT
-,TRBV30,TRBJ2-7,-,CAHQGGPYEQYF,TGTGCCCATCAAGGGGGGCCCTACGAGCAGTACTTC
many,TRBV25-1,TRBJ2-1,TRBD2,CASSESGTSGRTYNEQFF,TGTGCCAGCAGTGAATCCGGGACTAGCGGGAGGACGTACAATGAGCAGTTCTTC
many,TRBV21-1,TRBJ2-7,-,CASSKVVLAGEQYF,TGTGCCAGCAGCAAAGTAGTACTAGCGGGCGAGCAGTACTTC
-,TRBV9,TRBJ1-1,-,CASSVGPYTEAFF,TGTGCCAGCAGCGTAGGGCCCTACACTGAAGCTTTCTTT
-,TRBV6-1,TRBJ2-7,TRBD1,CASSPTTGGDEQYF,TGTGCCAGCAGTCCCACGACAGGGGGCGACGAGCAGTACTTC
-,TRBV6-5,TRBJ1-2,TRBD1,CASSYSQPGTGEGYTF,TGTGCCAGCAGTTACTCCCAACCCGGGACAGGGGAGGGCTACACCTTC
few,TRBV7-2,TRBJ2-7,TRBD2,CASTGGGAEQYF,TGTGCCAGCACCGGGGGGGGAGCCGAGCAGTACTTC
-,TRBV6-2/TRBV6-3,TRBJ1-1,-,CASSWTLRSTEAFF,TGTGCCAGCAGTTGGACCCTGAGGAGTACTGAAGCTTTCTTT
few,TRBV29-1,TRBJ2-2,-,CTAWSAGELFF,TGCACCGCTTGGTCGGCCGGGGAGCTGTTTTTT
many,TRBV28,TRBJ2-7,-,CASSFFLGSGYEQYF,TGTGCCAGCAGTTTTTTCCTGGGTAGCGGCTACGAGCAGTACTTC
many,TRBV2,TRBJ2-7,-,CASSPDKPEQYF,TGTGCCAGCAGCCCTGACAAACCTGAGCAGTACTTC
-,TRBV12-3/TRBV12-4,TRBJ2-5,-,CASSSQGSGETQYF,TGTGCCAGCAGCTCACAGGGATCTGGGGAGACCCAGTACTTC
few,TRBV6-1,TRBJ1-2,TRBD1,CASRGRGPDYGYTF,TGTGCCAGCAGGGGAAGGGGGCCTGACTATGGCTACACCTTC
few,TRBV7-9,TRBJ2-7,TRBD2,CASSYQGTTYEQYF,TGTGCCAGCAGCTACCAAGGGACTACCTACGAGCAGTACTTC
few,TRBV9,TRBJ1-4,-,CASSVASATNEKLFF,TGTGCCAGCAGCGTAGCGTCAGCAACTAATGAAAAACTGTTTTTT
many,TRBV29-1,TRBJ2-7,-,CSALTETYEQYF,TGCAGCGCTCTGACAGAGACCTACGAGCAGTACTTC
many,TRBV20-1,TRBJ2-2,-,CSAFTDVSNTGELFF,TGCAGTGCTTTCACGGACGTCTCGAACACCGGGGAGCTGTTTTTT
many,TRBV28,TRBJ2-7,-,CASSFGTPISYEQYF,TGTGCCAGCAGTTTTGGGACACCAATCTCCTACGAGCAGTACTTC
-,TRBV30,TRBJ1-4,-,CAWSATGGSGKLFF,TGTGCCTGGAGCGCGACGGGTGGATCTGGGAAACTGTTTTTT
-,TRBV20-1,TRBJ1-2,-,CSVKTTGDYGYTF,TGCAGTGTCAAAACGACGGGGGACTATGGCTACACCTTC
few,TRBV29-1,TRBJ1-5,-,CSVLDRINQPQHF,TGCAGCGTTCTCGACAGGATTAATCAGCCCCAGCATTTT